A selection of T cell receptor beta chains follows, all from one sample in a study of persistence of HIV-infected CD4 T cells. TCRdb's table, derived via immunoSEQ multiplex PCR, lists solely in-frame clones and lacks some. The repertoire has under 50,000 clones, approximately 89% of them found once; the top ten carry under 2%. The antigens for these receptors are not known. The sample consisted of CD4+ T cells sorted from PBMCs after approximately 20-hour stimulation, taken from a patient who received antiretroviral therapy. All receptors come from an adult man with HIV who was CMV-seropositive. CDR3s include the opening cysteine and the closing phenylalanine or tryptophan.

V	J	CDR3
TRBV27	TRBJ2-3	CASSTGLAATDTQYF
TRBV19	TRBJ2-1	CASSRASGAVNEQFF
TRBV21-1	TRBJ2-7	CASSKGVGGGYEQYF
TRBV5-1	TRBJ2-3	CASSTGTSRSTDTQYF
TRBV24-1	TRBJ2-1	CATSDSGINYNEQFF
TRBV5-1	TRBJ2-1	CASSTRDSSYNEQFF
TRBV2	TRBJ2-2	CASSVVPRTGELFF
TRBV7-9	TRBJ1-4	CASSLGDGTNEKLFF
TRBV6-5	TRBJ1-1	CASSYTPTEAFF
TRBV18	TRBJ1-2	CASSPQKNGHGYTF
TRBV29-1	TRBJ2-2	CSVEGLRQGPGELFF
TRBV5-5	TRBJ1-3	CASSLEGSGNTIYF
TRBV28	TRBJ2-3	CASRGGLGQGASDTQYF
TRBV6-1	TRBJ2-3	CASSDHSGATDTQYF
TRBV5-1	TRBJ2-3	CASSLAGSTFTDTQYF
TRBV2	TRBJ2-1	CASSEALVRGHEQFF
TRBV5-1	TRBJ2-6	CASSPLGSTGANVLTF
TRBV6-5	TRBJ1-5	CASSRGQGSNQPQHF
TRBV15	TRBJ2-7	CATSRDRGEGARQYF
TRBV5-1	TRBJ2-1	CASSLTDRGVNEQFF
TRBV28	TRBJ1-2	CASSLEVHGYTF
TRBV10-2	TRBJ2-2	CASGRRGVNTGELFF
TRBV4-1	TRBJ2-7	CASSQDSTSGGTFYEQYF
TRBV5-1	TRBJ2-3	CASGPGGTDTQYF
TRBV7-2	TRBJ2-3	CASSLGGWLYTQYF
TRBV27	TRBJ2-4	CASSGSGGAKNIQYF
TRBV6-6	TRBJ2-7	CASSLASLSSGGPYEQYF
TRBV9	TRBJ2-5	CASSVGISGGGETQYF
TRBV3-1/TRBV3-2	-	CASSQASSEQYF
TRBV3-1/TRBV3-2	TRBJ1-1	CASSQTRELEAFF
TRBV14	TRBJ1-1	CASSPGAGPNTEAFF
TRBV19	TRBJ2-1	CASTVRTDYTNNEQFF
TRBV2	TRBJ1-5	CASRIRDGYQPQHF
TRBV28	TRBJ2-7	CASSLVGPAYEQYF
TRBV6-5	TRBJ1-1	CASSTGTGNTEAFF
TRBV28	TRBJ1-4	CASSFPRGEKLFF
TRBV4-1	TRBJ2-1	CASSQEGLAGGGNEQFF
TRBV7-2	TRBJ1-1	CASSLASLQNTEAFF
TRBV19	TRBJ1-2	CASISLGQHNYGYTF
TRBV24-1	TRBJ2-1	CATSESRGGGNEQFF
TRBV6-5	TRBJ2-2	CASSYSKGKAGELFF
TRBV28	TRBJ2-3	CASSPLRGQSTDTQYF
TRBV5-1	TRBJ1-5	CASSLDGGNQPQHF
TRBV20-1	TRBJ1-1	CSASMAAVKAEAFF
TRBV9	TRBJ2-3	CASSVKVTDTQYF
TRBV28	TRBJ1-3	CASSLEGRGNTIYF
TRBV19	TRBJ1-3	CASSTWASGNTIYF
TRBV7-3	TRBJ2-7	CASIPYFGDPEQYF
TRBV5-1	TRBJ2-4	CASSLTGWEVAKNIQYF
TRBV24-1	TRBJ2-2	CATSGQTGELFF